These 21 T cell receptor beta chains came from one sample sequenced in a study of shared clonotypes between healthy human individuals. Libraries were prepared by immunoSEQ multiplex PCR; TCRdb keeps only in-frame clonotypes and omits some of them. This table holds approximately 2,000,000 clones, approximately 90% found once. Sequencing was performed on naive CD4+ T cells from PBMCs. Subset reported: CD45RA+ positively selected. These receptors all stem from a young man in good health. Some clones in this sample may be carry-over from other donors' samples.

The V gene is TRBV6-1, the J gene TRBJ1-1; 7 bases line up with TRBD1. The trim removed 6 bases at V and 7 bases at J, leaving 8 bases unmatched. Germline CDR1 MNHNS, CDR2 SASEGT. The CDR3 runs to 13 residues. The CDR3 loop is CASSLGQYYEAFF. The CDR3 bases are TGTGCCAGCAGCCTGGGACAGTATTATGAAGCTTTCTTT.

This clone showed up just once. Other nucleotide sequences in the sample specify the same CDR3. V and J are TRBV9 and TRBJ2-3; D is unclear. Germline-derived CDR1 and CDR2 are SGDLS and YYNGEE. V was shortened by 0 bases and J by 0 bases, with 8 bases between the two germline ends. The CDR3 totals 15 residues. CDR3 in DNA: TGTGCCAGCAGCGTAGTAGGTACTAGCACAGATACGCAGTATTTT. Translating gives CASSVVGTSTDTQYF.

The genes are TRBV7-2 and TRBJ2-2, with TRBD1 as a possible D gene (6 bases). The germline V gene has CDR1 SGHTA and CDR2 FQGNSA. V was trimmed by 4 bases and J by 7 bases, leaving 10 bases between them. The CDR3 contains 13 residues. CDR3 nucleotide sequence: TGTGCCAGCAGCTCGTTGGACAGCGGGGAGCTGTTTTTT. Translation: CASSSLDSGELFF.

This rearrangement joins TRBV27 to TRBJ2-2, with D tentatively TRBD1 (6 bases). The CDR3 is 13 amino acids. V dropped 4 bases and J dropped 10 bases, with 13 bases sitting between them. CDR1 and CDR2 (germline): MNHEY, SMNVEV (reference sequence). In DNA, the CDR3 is TGTGCCAGCAGTTCCGGGACACCCAAGGAGCTGTTTTTT. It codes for CASSSGTPKELFF.

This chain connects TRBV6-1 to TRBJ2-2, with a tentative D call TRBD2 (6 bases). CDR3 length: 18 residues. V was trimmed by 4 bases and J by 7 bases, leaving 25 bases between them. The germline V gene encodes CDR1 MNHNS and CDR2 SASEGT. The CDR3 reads CASSGIISGRQYNGELFF. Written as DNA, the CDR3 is TGTGCCAGCAGTGGAATCATTAGCGGCCGACAATACAACGGGGAGCTGTTTTTT.

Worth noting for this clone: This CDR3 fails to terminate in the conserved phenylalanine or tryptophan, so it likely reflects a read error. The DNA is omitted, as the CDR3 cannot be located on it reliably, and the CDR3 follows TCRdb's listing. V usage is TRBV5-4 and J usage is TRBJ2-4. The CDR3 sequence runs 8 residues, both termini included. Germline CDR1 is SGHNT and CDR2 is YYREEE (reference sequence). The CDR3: CASSFVGL.

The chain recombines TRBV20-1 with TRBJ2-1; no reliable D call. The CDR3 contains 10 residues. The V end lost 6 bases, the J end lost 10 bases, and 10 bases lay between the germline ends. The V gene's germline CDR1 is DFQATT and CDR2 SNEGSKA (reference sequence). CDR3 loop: CSAPNGEQFF. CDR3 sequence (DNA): TGCAGTGCCCCCAATGGGGAGCAGTTCTTC.

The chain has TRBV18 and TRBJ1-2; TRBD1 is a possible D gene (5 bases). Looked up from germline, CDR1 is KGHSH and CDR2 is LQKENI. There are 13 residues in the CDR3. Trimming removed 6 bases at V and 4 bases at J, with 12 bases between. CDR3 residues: CASSGERGYGYTF. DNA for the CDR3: TGTGCCAGCTCGGGGGAAAGGGGCTATGGCTACACCTTC.

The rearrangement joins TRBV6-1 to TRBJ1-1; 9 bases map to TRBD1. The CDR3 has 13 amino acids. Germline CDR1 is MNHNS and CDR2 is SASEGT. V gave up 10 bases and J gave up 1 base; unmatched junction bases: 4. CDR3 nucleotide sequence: TGTGCCATCCTGGACAGGGGGAACACTGAAGCTTTCTTT. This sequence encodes CAILDRGNTEAFF.

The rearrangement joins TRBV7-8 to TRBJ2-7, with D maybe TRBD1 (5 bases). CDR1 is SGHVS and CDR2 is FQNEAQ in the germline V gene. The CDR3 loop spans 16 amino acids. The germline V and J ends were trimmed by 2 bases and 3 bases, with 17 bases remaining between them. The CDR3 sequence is CASSLSRRALYYEQYF. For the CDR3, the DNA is TGTGCCAGCAGCTTAAGTCGCAGGGCGCTTTACTACGAGCAGTACTTC.

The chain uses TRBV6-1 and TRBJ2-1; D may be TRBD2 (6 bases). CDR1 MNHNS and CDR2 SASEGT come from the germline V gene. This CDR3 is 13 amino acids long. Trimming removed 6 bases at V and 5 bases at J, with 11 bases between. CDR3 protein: CASSDPSDNEQFF. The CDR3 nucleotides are TGTGCCAGCAGCGACCCTAGCGACAATGAGCAGTTCTTC.

CDR3 loop: CASSSNRGLDEQFF. CDR3 DNA: TGTGCCAGCAGCTCAAACAGGGGATTGGATGAGCAGTTCTTC. This chain links TRBV7-2 with TRBJ2-1, with TRBD1 matching 7 bases. The CDR3 covers 14 residues. The germline gives CDR1 SGHTA, CDR2 FQGNSA. V was clipped by 4 bases and J by 8 bases; unmatched bases: 8.

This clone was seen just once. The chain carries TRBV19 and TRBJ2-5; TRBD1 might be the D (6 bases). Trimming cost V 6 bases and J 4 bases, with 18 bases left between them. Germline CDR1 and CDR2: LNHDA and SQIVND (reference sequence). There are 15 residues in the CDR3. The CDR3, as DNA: TGTGCCAGTAGAAACTTGGACAGCGAGGGAGAGACCCAGTACTTC. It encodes CASRNLDSEGETQYF.

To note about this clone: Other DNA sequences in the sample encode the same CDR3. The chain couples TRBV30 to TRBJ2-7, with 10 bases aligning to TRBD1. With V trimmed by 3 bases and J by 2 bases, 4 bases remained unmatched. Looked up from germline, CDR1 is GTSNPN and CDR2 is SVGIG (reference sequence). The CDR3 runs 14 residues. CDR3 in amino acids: CAWRRDRGPYEQYF. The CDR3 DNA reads TGTGCCTGGAGGAGGGACAGGGGACCCTACGAGCAGTACTTC.

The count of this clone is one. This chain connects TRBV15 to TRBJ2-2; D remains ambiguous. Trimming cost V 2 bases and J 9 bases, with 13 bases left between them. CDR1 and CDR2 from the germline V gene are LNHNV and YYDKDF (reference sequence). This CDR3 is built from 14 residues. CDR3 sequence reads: CATSRLGPGRELFF. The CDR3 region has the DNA TGTGCCACCAGCAGACTAGGCCCCGGAAGGGAGCTGTTTTTT.

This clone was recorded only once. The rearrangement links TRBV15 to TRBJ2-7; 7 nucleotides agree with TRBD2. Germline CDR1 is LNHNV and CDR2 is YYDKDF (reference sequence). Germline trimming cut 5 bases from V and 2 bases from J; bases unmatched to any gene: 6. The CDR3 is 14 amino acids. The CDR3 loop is CATSSRDYPYEQYF. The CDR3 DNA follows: TGTGCCACCAGCTCCCGGGACTACCCCTACGAGCAGTACTTC.

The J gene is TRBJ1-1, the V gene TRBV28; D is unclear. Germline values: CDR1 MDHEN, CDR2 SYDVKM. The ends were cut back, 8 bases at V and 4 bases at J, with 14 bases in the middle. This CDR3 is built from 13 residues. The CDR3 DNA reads TGTGCCAGCGCCTTGACAAGGGCCACTGAAGCTTTCTTT. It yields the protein CASALTRATEAFF.

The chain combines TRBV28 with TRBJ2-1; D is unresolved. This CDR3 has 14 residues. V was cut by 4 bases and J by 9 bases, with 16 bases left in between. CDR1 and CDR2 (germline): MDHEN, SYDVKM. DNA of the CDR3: TGTGCCAGCAGTTCCGATCCTAGGATCAGTGAGCAGTTCTTC. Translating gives CASSSDPRISEQFF. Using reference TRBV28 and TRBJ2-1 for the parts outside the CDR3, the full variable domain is DVKVTQSSRYLVKRTGEKVFLECVQDMDHENMFWYRQDPGLGLRLIYFSYDVKMKEKGDIPEGYSVSREKKERFSLILESASTNQTSMYLCASSSDPRISEQFFGPGTRLTVL.

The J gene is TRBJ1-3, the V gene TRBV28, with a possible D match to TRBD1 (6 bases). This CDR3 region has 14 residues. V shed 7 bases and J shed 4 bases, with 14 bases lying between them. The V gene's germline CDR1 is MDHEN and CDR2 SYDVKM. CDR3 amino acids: CASTLQGRGNTIYF. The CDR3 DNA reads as TGTGCCAGCACTCTACAGGGAAGAGGAAACACCATATATTTT.

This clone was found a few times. Here the CDR3 reads CSVGDIYTEAFF. For the CDR3, the DNA is TGCAGCGTTGGGGACATTTACACTGAAGCTTTCTTT. The chain uses TRBV29-1 and TRBJ1-1; possible D gene TRBD1, 6 bases. This CDR3 spans 12 amino acids. CDR1 SQVTM and CDR2 ANQGSEA come from the germline V gene. V lost 4 bases and J 3 bases, leaving 9 bases between the germline ends.

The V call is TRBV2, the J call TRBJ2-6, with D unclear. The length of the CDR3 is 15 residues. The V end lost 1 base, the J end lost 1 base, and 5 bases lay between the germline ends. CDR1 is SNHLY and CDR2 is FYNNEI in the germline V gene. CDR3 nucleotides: TGTGCCAGCAGTGAAGAATGGTCTGGGGCCAACGTCCTGACTTTC. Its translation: CASSEEWSGANVLTF. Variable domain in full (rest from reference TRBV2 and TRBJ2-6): EPEVTQTPSHQVTQMGQEVILRCVPISNHLYFYWYRQILGQKVEFLVSFYNNEISEKSEIFDDQFSVERPDGSNFTLKIRSTKLEDSAMYFCASSEEWSGANVLTFGAGSRLTVL.